This T cell receptor (beta chain) was observed in a study of cytomegalovirus exposure and HLA in healthy donors. General study results and limits: Most of the TCR beta V segments (in an earlier analysis) were productive either about 87% or about 30% of the time. CMV antigen specificity of a few CMV-associated chains was confirmed in vitro.

It was with 60 Vbeta and 13 Jbeta primers that the PCR ran. Clones were read by immunoSEQ multiplex PCR, and TCRdb kept only the in-frame ones, dropping some. This table has some 150,000 clones, roughly 80% appearing once. In germline, CDR1 is MNHEY, CDR2 SVGAGI. V was clipped by 2 bases and J by 4 bases, with 9 bases between them. CDR3 length: 14 amino acids. This clone has a single count. Its antigen is unknown. The donors comprised healthy bone marrow donors. V gene TRBV6-5 combines with J gene TRBJ1-5; D is unclear. This receptor was obtained from a man aged 40-49 years in good health and CMV-seronegative. Sequencing used PBMCs. This CDR3 reads CASSYGEGNQPQHF. CDR3 bases: TGTGCCAGCAGTTACGGAGAAGGTAATCAGCCCCAGCATTTT.